This T cell receptor beta chain was recovered during a study of blood T cell repertoires in COVID-19. Across the whole study: Some COVID-19 samples were acute and others convalescent; all came from the United States, Italy and Spain. Sources were T cells, B-cell-depleted T cells, or PBMCs; the material itself was cDNA or gDNA.

Per the study methods: The authors estimated nucleated cell counts from reference gene primer amplification. Sequencing used immunoSEQ multiplex PCR; TCRdb keeps in-frame clones, though not all of them. V and J calls and clone size are given by that table; D and trimming were obtained from the DNA. The sample comprises around 69,000 clones, roughly 81% of which are singletons, and roughly 20% rests with the top ten. The length of the CDR3 is 14 residues. CDR1 and CDR2 (germline): SGHRS, YFSETQ. Trimming removed 4 bases from V and 2 bases from J; junction bases left unmatched: 5. The sequenced material came from peripheral blood. J is TRBJ1-1 and V is TRBV5-1, with TRBD1 matching over 7 bases. This receptor was taken from a woman between 70 and 85 years old with acute or convalescent COVID-19. The DNA for the CDR3 is TGCGCCAGCAGCCCTAGGACAGGAAACACTGAAGCTTTCTTT. Amino acid sequence: CASSPRTGNTEAFF.